Each of the 25 T cell receptor beta chains below was sequenced from the same sample in a study of blood T cell repertoires in COVID-19. Profiled with immunoSEQ multiplex PCR; TCRdb holds only in-frame clones, not every one. The repertoire consists of about 110,000 clones, with 82% occurring once and the leading ten covering about 15%. Sequences were obtained from peripheral blood. The receptors stem from a woman aged 60-75 years with acute or convalescent COVID-19.

CDR3 region: CASRTGTGYNSPLHF. The CDR3 DNA sequence: TGTGCCAGCAGAACAGGGACAGGGTATAATTCACCCCTCCACTTT. The chain is built from TRBV6-5 and TRBJ1-6; 9 bases are a match to TRBD1. The CDR3 sequence is 15 residues long. From germline, CDR1 is MNHEY and CDR2 SVGAGI. V lost 6 bases to trimming and J lost 4 bases; unmatched junction nucleotides: 4.

The V and J genes are TRBV30 and TRBJ2-1; D call uncertain. The CDR3 is 15 residues long. Germline CDR1 reads GTSNPN; CDR2 reads SVGIG (reference sequence). V was shortened by 4 bases and J by 4 bases, with 17 bases between the two germline ends. The CDR3 region is CAWTITGFGYNEQFF. In nucleotides, the CDR3 is TGTGCCTGGACGATTACGGGTTTTGGATACAATGAGCAGTTCTTC.

V gene TRBV2 combines with J gene TRBJ1-2; the D gene is possibly TRBD1 (5 bases). CDR1 is SNHLY, CDR2 FYNNEI, per germline. V gave up 8 bases and J gave up 11 bases, with 24 bases separating them. The CDR3 length is 14 residues. The CDR3 DNA is TGTGCCAGCGATATACGGGGGGGTGACCCATTTTACACCTTC. Amino acid sequence: CASDIRGGDPFYTF.

This sequence joins TRBV30 and TRBJ1-3, with D unclear. Germline loops: CDR1 GTSNPN, CDR2 SVGIG (reference sequence). V shed 3 bases and J shed 0 bases, with 3 bases lying between them. This CDR3 comprises 12 residues. The CDR3 DNA sequence: TGTGCCTGGAGGGCCTCTGGAAACACCATATATTTT. Its protein product is CAWRASGNTIYF. Based on the CDR3 plus reference TRBV30 and TRBJ1-3, the full variable domain is SQTIHQWPATLVQPVGSPLSLECTVEGTSNPNLYWYRQAAGRGLQLLFYSVGIGQISSEVPQNLSASRPQDRQFILSSKKLLLSDSGFYLCAWRASGNTIYFGEGSWLTVV.

Concerning this clone itself: A junction boundary mismatches the germline segment, possibly from a read error. V gene TRBV11-3 combines with J gene TRBJ2-5; tentatively, D is TRBD1 (6 bases). Germline-derived CDR1 and CDR2 are SGHNT and YENEEA. The CDR3 is 13 residues long. CDR3 sequence reads: CASSFGGQEIQYF. CDR3 bases: TGTGCCAGCAGCTTTGGGGGCCAGGAGATCCAGTACTTC.

The gene calls are TRBV4-2 and TRBJ2-3; 7 nucleotides agree with TRBD1. The trim removed 4 bases at V and 2 bases at J, leaving 3 bases unmatched. Germline V gives CDR1 LGHNA, CDR2 YNFKEQ. This CDR3 region has 14 residues. In nucleotides, the CDR3 is TGTGCCAGCAGCCCGGGACAGCACACAGATACGCAGTATTTT. This sequence encodes CASSPGQHTDTQYF.

This chain joins TRBV4-3 and TRBJ1-2; D is perhaps TRBD1 (6 bases). Germline CDR1 reads LGHNA; CDR2 reads YSLEER. The germline V and J ends were trimmed by 4 bases and 4 bases, with 10 bases remaining between them. The CDR3 is 13 amino acids. Here the CDR3 reads CASSLSRGYGYTF. The CDR3 DNA is TGCGCCAGCAGCCTGAGCAGGGGCTATGGCTACACCTTC.

The rearrangement uses TRBV5-6 and TRBJ2-1, with D perhaps TRBD1 (6 bases). This CDR3 is 16 amino acids long. Trimming shortened V by 0 bases and J by 3 bases, and 13 bases separated the two germline ends. CDR1 and CDR2 from the germline V gene are SGHDT and YYEEEE. The CDR3 DNA follows: TGTGCCAGCAGCTTGGAGATAGGACAGAACTACAATGAGCAGTTCTTC. It is translated as CASSLEIGQNYNEQFF.

This chain joins TRBV12-5 and TRBJ2-1; 7 bases are a match to TRBD2. This CDR3 has 16 residues. Germline CDR1 LGHNT, CDR2 FRNRAP. Trimming cost V 6 bases and J 0 bases; bases outside gene matches: 8. CDR3 DNA sequence: TGTGCTAGTGGAGCGGGATCCCAGAGCTCCTACAATGAGCAGTTCTTC. Translating it yields CASGAGSQSSYNEQFF.

The rearrangement uses TRBV24-1 and TRBJ1-2; D is perhaps TRBD1 (6 bases). V was trimmed by 2 bases and J by 5 bases, leaving 17 bases between them. The CDR3 totals 16 residues. Germline CDR1 and CDR2: KGHDR and SFDVKD. The CDR3: CATSDSRTGQSYGYTF. DNA of the CDR3: TGTGCCACCAGTGATTCACGTACAGGGCAGTCATATGGCTACACCTTC.

This clone appeared a single time. The CDR3 reads CASSFMGGQPQHF. CDR3 DNA: TGTGCCAGCAGTTTTATGGGAGGCCAGCCCCAGCATTTT. The V gene is TRBV27, the J gene TRBJ1-5; D unclear. Trimming stripped 3 bases from V and 7 bases from J, with 10 bases between. The CDR3 contains 13 residues. Germline values: CDR1 MNHEY, CDR2 SMNVEV (reference sequence).

This chain links TRBV2 with TRBJ2-5; 14 nucleotides match TRBD2. Unmatched junction bases numbered 5, after V lost 7 bases and J lost 1 base. The length of the CDR3 is 16 residues. Germline loops: CDR1 SNHLY, CDR2 FYNNEI. CDR3 loop: CASTTGLAGGQETQYF. CDR3 coding DNA: TGTGCCAGCACAACAGGACTAGCGGGGGGCCAAGAGACCCAGTACTTC.

The rearrangement uses TRBV6-6 and TRBJ2-1; TRBD2 agrees at 8 bases. This CDR3 is built from 14 residues. J was trimmed by 8 bases and V by 7 bases; bases with no gene match: 10. CDR1 and CDR2 from the germline V gene are MNHNY and SVGAGI (reference sequence). This CDR3 reads CASKSGGPGDEQFF. The DNA of the CDR3 is TGTGCCAGCAAGAGCGGGGGACCTGGGGATGAGCAGTTCTTC.

V gene TRBV5-1 combines with J gene TRBJ1-3, with 7 nucleotides matching TRBD1. With 2 bases clipped from V and 2 bases from J, the junction kept 1 base outside the gene matches. The CDR3 loop spans 14 amino acids. Germline lookup yields CDR1 SGHRS and CDR2 YFSETQ. The CDR3 DNA reads TGCGCCAGCAGCTTAACAGGGGCTGGAAACACCATATATTTT. It translates to CASSLTGAGNTIYF.

The V call is TRBV4-2, the J call TRBJ2-5; 9 nucleotides align to TRBD2. Germline V CDR1 and CDR2: LGHNA, YNFKEQ. V gave up 0 bases and J gave up 0 bases; unmatched junction bases: 5. This CDR3 region has 17 residues. The CDR3 spells CASSQDRGGGYQETQYF. The DNA of the CDR3 is TGTGCCAGCAGCCAAGATCGCGGGGGGGGGTACCAAGAGACCCAGTACTTC.

The V call is TRBV28, the J call TRBJ1-1; D uncertain. Trimming cost V 8 bases and J 4 bases, with 11 bases left between them. From germline, CDR1 is MDHEN and CDR2 SYDVKM. The CDR3 loop spans 12 amino acids. This CDR3 is CASEEMGTEAFF. CDR3 DNA sequence: TGTGCCAGCGAGGAAATGGGCACTGAAGCTTTCTTT.

The chain couples TRBV4-3 to TRBJ1-3, with 8 bases fitting TRBD1. Looked up from germline, CDR1 is LGHNA and CDR2 is YSLEER. The CDR3 is 15 residues long. V lost 5 bases, J lost 4 bases, and 7 bases stayed unmatched. Here the CDR3 DNA reads TGCGCCAGCAGCACTACGACAGGGGACGGAAACACCATATATTTT. It codes for CASSTTTGDGNTIYF.

This clone was observed a handful of times. The sample holds other DNA sequences that translate to the same CDR3. This chain connects TRBV7-3 to TRBJ1-1, with 8 bases aligning to TRBD1. The CDR3 runs to 14 residues. The germline CDR1 and CDR2 sequences are SGHTA and FQGTGA. V was clipped by 5 bases and J by 1 base; unmatched bases: 3. The CDR3 protein is CASSPGQGNTEAFF. Here the CDR3 DNA reads TGTGCCAGCAGCCCCGGACAGGGGAACACTGAAGCTTTCTTT. Full variable domain (outside the CDR3, taken from reference TRBV7-3 and TRBJ1-1): GAGVSQTPSNKVTEKGKYVELRCDPISGHTALYWYRQSLGQGPEFLIYFQGTGAADDSGLPNDRFFAVRPEGSVSTLKIQRTERGDSAVYLCASSPGQGNTEAFFGQGTRLTVV.

The chain combines TRBV5-8 with TRBJ1-6, with TRBD1 as a possible D gene (6 bases). Germline values: CDR1 SGHTS, CDR2 YDEGEE. V was pared by 4 bases and J by 0 bases, with 17 bases between. The CDR3 is made up of 18 amino acids. The CDR3 reads CASSIRIPGVSYNSPLHF. DNA for the CDR3: TGTGCCAGCAGCATCAGAATACCAGGGGTCTCCTATAATTCACCCCTCCACTTT.

J is TRBJ2-2 and V is TRBV2, with TRBD1 as a possible D gene (6 bases). Per the germline V gene, CDR1 is SNHLY and CDR2 is FYNNEI. V gave up 8 bases and J gave up 6 bases, with 19 bases separating them. The CDR3 sequence is 15 residues long. This chain's CDR3 is CASEDLTGHPGELFF. In DNA, the CDR3 is TGTGCCAGCGAAGACTTGACAGGACACCCCGGGGAGCTGTTTTTT.

This clone occurred a few times. The gene calls are TRBV2 and TRBJ1-2; D is perhaps TRBD1 (6 bases). There are 12 residues in the CDR3. Germline V gene lookup returns CDR1 SNHLY and CDR2 FYNNEI. V shed 11 bases and J shed 6 bases, with 16 bases lying between them. The CDR3 protein is CAGTKLGDGYTF. The CDR3 DNA follows: TGTGCCGGGACAAAACTGGGCGATGGCTACACCTTC.

This chain links TRBV5-1 with TRBJ1-2; D gene uncertain. Germline CDR1 SGHRS, CDR2 YFSETQ. CDR3 size: 14 residues. The V end lost 0 bases, the J end lost 5 bases, and 11 bases lay between the germline ends. The CDR3 DNA is TGCGCCAGCAGCTTGGATGCAGGAGGGTATGGCTACACCTTC. Translation gives CASSLDAGGYGYTF.

The chain uses TRBV6-5 and TRBJ1-1; 8 nucleotides agree with TRBD1. Germline V gene data show CDR1 as MNHEY and CDR2 as SVGAGI. The CDR3 is 14 residues long. The ends lost 7 bases at V and 2 bases at J; junction bases unmatched: 6. The CDR3 here is CASMTGALNTEAFF. The CDR3 region has the DNA TGTGCCAGCATGACAGGGGCCCTTAACACTGAAGCTTTCTTT.

The rearrangement links TRBV2 to TRBJ1-2, with 7 bases aligning to TRBD1. The CDR3 loop spans 13 amino acids. After removal of 4 bases from V and 2 bases from J, the junction contained 1 base not matched to a gene. Germline V gene lookup returns CDR1 SNHLY and CDR2 FYNNEI. In DNA form, the CDR3 reads TGTGCCAGCAGTGGACAGGGAAACTATGGCTACACCTTC. Translated, it gives CASSGQGNYGYTF.

The V gene is TRBV7-2, the J gene TRBJ1-2; no clear D gene. CDR3 length: 13 residues. Germline loops: CDR1 SGHTA, CDR2 FQGNSA. V was clipped by 3 bases and J by 6 bases, with 11 bases between them. CDR3 sequence reads: CASSFRNADGYTF. The DNA of the CDR3 is TGTGCCAGCAGCTTTCGTAACGCGGATGGCTACACCTTC.